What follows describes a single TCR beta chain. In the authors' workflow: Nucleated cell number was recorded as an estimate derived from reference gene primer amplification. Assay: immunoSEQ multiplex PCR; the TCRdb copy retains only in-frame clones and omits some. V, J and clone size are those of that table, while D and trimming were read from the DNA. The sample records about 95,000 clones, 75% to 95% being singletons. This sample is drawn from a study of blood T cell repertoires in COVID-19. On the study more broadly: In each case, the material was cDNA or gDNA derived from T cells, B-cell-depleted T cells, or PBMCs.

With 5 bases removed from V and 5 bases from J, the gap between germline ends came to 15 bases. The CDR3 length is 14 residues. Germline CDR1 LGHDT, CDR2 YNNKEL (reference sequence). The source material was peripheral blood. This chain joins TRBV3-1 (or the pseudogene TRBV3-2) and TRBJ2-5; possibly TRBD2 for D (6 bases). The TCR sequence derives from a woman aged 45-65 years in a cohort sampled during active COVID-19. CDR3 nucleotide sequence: TGTGCCAGCAGCTCCGGCGGGGTGGGGGAGACCCAGTACTTC. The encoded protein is CASSSGGVGETQYF.